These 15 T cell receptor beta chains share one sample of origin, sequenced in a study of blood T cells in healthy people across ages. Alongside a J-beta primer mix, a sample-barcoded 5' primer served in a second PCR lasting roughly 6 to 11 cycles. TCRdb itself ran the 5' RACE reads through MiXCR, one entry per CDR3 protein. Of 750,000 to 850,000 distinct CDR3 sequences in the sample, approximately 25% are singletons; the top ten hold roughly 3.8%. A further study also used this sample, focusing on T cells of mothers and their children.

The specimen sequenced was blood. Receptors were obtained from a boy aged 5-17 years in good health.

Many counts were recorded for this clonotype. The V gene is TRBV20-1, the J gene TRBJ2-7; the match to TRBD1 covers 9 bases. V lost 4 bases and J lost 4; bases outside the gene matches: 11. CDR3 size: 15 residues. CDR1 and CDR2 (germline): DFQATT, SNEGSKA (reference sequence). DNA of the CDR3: TGCAGTGCTATACCCTCTGGACAGGGGAATTACGAGCAGTACTTC. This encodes CSAIPSGQGNYEQYF.

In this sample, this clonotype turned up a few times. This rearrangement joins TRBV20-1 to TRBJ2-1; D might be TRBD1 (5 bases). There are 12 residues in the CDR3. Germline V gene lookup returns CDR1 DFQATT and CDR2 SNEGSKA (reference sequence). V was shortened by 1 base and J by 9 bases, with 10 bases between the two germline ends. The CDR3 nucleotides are TGCAGTGCTAGAGGGGGCGGCGTTGAGCAGTTCTTC. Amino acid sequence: CSARGGGVEQFF.

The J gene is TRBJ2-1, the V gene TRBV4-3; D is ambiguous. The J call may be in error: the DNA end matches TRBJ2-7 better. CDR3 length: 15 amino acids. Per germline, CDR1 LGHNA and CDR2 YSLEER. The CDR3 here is CASSQDRSLAYEQYF. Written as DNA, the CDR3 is TGCGCCAGCAGCCAAGACAGGAGCTTGGCCTACGAGCAGTACTTC.

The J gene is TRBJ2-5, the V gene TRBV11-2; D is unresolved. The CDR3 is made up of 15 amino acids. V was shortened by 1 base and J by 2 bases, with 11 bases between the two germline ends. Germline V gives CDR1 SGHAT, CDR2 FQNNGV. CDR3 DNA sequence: TGTGCCAGCAGCTTAGTTGGGGTTCCGCAAGAGACCCAGTACTTC. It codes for CASSLVGVPQETQYF.

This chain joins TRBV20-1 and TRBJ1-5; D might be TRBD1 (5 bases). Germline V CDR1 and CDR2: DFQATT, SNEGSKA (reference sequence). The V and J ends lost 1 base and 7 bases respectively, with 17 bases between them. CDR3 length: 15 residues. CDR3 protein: CSARGFDSGGQPQHF. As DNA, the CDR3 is TGCAGTGCTAGAGGGTTCGACAGTGGGGGGCAGCCCCAGCATTTT.

CDR3 DNA sequence: TGTGCCAGCAGCTTAGCCTTACAGGGGGGGGAGACCCAGTACTTC. It yields the protein CASSLALQGGETQYF. The J gene is TRBJ2-5, the V gene TRBV7-2, with D tentatively TRBD1 (8 bases). Trimming cost V 0 bases and J 5 bases, with 13 bases left between them. CDR1 is SGHTA, CDR2 FQGNSA, per germline. This CDR3 has 15 residues.

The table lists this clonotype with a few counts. The chain's CDR3 is CSARDAVSGNYGYTF. CDR3 in DNA: TGCAGTGCTAGAGATGCGGTGAGCGGGAACTATGGCTACACCTTC. The chain is built from TRBV20-1 and TRBJ1-2; D uncertain. V dropped 0 bases and J dropped 2 bases, with 13 bases sitting between them. CDR3 length: 15 residues. The germline gives CDR1 DFQATT, CDR2 SNEGSKA (reference sequence).

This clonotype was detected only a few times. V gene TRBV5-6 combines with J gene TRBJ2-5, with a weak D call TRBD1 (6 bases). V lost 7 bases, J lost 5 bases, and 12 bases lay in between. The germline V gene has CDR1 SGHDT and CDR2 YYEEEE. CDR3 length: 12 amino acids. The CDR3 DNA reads TGTGCCAGCCGGACAGAATTTGAGACCCAGTACTTC. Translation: CASRTEFETQYF.

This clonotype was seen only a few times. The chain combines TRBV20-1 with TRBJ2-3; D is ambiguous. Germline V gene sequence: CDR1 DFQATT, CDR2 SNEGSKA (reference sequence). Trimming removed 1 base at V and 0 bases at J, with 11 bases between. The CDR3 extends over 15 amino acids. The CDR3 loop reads CSARATPASTDTQYF. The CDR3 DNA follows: TGCAGTGCTAGAGCTACTCCAGCTAGCACAGATACGCAGTATTTT.

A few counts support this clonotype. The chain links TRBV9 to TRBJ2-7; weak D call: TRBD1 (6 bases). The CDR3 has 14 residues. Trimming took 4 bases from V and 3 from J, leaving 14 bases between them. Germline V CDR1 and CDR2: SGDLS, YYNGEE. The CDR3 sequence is CASSPRDTNYEQYF. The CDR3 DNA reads TGTGCCAGCAGCCCACGGGACACCAACTACGAGCAGTACTTC.

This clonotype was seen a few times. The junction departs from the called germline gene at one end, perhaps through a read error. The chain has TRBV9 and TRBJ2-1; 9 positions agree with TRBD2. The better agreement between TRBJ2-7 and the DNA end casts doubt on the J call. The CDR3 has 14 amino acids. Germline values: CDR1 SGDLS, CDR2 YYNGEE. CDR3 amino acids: CAGSDERGASEQYF. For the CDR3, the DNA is TGTGCCGGCAGCGATGAGCGGGGGGCGTCCGAGCAGTACTTC.

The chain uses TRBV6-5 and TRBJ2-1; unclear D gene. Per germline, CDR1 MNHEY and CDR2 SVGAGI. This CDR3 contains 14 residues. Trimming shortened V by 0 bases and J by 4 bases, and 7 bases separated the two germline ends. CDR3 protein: CASSYSGAYNEQFF. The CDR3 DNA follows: TGTGCCAGCAGTTACTCTGGAGCTTACAATGAGCAGTTCTTC.

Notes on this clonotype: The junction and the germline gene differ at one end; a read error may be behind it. The CDR3 here is CASREDAAGDYGYTF. As DNA, the CDR3 is TGTGCCAGCAGAGAAGACGCGGCCGGCGACTATGGCTACACCTTC. The J gene is TRBJ1-2, the V gene TRBV2; D remains unclear. The CDR3 length is 15 residues. CDR1 is SNHLY and CDR2 is FYNNEI in the germline V gene.

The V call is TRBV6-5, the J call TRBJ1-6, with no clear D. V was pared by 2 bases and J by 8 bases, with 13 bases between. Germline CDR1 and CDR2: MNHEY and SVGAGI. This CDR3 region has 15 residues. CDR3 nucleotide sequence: TGTGCCAGCAGTTACCGTAGAACAAGGGATTCACCCCTCCACTTT. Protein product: CASSYRRTRDSPLHF.

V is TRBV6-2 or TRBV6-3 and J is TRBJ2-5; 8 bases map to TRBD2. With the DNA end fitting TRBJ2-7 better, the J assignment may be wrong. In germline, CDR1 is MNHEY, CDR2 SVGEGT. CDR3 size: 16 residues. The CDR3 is CASSLTETSGSYEQYF. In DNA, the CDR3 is TGTGCCAGCAGTTTGACAGAAACTAGCGGATCCTACGAGCAGTACTTC.